This passage covers 23 T cell receptor beta chains from one sample sequenced in a study of cytomegalovirus exposure and HLA in healthy donors. A multiplex PCR was run with 60 Vbeta primers and 13 Jbeta primers. Sequencing was performed with immunoSEQ multiplex PCR; in TCRdb, only in-frame clones are kept and a portion is missing. In the table there are about 200,000 clones, around 90% of which are singletons. The source material was PBMCs. The receptors derive from a boy between 2 and 15 years old in good health and CMV-seronegative.

The CDR3 sequence is CASSPGGSNYGYTF. CDR3 coding DNA: TGTGCCAGCAGCCCAGGAGGGTCTAACTATGGCTACACCTTC. The rearrangement uses TRBV7-6 and TRBJ1-2, with D unclear. V was cut by 5 bases and J by 0 bases, with 10 bases left in between. The CDR3 runs 14 residues. Germline V lookup: CDR1 SGHVS, CDR2 FNYEAQ.

V usage is TRBV7-9 and J usage is TRBJ2-5; possible D gene TRBD2, 5 bases. This CDR3 is 15 amino acids long. Germline lookup yields CDR1 SEHNR and CDR2 FQNEAQ (reference sequence). The V end was cut by 1 base, the J end by 0 bases, with 9 bases between. CDR3 loop: CASSLVGLYQETQYF. Written as DNA, the CDR3 is TGTGCCAGCAGCTTAGTTGGACTGTACCAAGAGACCCAGTACTTC.

The chain joins TRBV4-1 to TRBJ2-1; TRBD1 might be the D (5 bases). CDR1 is MGHRA and CDR2 is YSYEKL in the germline V gene. The CDR3 is 14 residues long. V gave up 3 bases and J gave up 5 bases, with 11 bases separating them. The CDR3 reads CASSHQGVDNEQFF. CDR3 DNA sequence: TGCGCCAGCAGCCACCAAGGGGTAGACAATGAGCAGTTCTTC.

The count of this clone is one. The rearrangement links TRBV15 to TRBJ2-7; TRBD2 might be the D (6 bases). The V end lost 4 bases, the J end lost 2 bases, and 21 bases lay between the germline ends. CDR1 is LNHNV and CDR2 is YYDKDF in the germline V gene (reference sequence). CDR3 size: 17 residues. CDR3 amino acids: CATSMDGGIPNTYEQYF. The CDR3 DNA sequence: TGTGCCACCAGCATGGATGGCGGGATTCCGAACACCTACGAGCAGTACTTC.

V usage is TRBV7-2 and J usage is TRBJ2-1; no definite D call. Deletions cut 1 base from V and 0 bases from J, with 13 bases between. This CDR3 contains 17 residues. Germline V lookup: CDR1 SGHTA, CDR2 FQGNSA. This CDR3 reads CASSLDRGTISYNEQFF. The CDR3 region has the DNA TGTGCCAGCAGCTTAGATCGAGGTACCATCTCCTACAATGAGCAGTTCTTC.

CDR3 region: CASSADRGNEKLFF. The DNA of the CDR3 is TGTGCCAGCAGCGCGGACAGGGGTAATGAAAAACTGTTTTTT. The genes are TRBV5-4 and TRBJ1-4, with 9 bases identical to TRBD1. The CDR3 is made up of 14 amino acids. CDR1 and CDR2 from the germline V gene are SGHNT and YYREEE (reference sequence). J gave up 4 bases and V 4 bases, and 2 bases lay outside the gene matches.

In this sample, this clone turned up a few times. CDR3 loop: CASRINREGNTEAFF. The CDR3 DNA reads TGTGCCAGCAGAATAAACAGGGAGGGTAACACTGAAGCTTTCTTT. The chain couples TRBV27 to TRBJ1-1, with a possible D match to TRBD1 (6 bases). There are 15 residues in the CDR3. Germline V CDR1 and CDR2: MNHEY, SMNVEV (reference sequence). Trimming removed 6 bases at V and 2 bases at J, with 16 bases between.

The chain uses TRBV5-1 and TRBJ1-4, with D perhaps matching TRBD1 (6 bases). The CDR3 spans 14 residues. V lost 4 bases, J lost 5 bases, and 12 bases lay in between. CDR1 is SGHRS and CDR2 is YFSETQ in the germline V gene. This CDR3 reads CASSAGQGNEKLFF. Here the CDR3 DNA reads TGCGCCAGCAGCGCCGGGCAGGGGAATGAAAAACTGTTTTTT.

The chain has TRBV29-1 and TRBJ2-2; D might be TRBD1 (5 bases). Germline V lookup: CDR1 SQVTM, CDR2 ANQGSEA. There are 12 residues in the CDR3. V was trimmed by 7 bases and J by 6 bases, leaving 12 bases between them. The CDR3 region is CSGRVGPGELFF. CDR3 bases: TGCAGCGGCCGGGTGGGGCCCGGGGAGCTGTTTTTT.

This chain links TRBV4-2 with TRBJ2-4; 11 bases are shared with TRBD2. The CDR3 runs to 19 residues. V gave up 3 bases and J gave up 8 bases; unmatched junction bases: 18. Per the germline V gene, CDR1 is LGHNA and CDR2 is YNFKEQ. CDR3 nucleotide sequence: TGTGCCAGCAGCCAGTTAGCCGGGCTAGCGGGGGGCCGGCGTCACATTCAGTACTTC. Encoded protein: CASSQLAGLAGGRRHIQYF.

The chain has TRBV9 and TRBJ2-2; 8 bases line up with TRBD2. The CDR3 runs 16 residues. The germline gives CDR1 SGDLS, CDR2 YYNGEE. V shed 0 bases, J shed 4 bases, and the junction held 5 bases outside the gene matches. CDR3 nucleotides: TGTGCCAGCAGCGTAGGCGGACTAGCCCGCACCGGGGAGCTGTTTTTT. Protein sequence: CASSVGGLARTGELFF.

The J gene is TRBJ2-1, the V gene TRBV7-2; 9 bases are a match to TRBD1. The CDR3 has 15 amino acids. After removal of 5 bases from V and 3 bases from J, the junction contained 5 bases not matched to a gene. The germline gives CDR1 SGHTA, CDR2 FQGNSA. As DNA, the CDR3 is TGTGCCAGCAGCCCGACAGGGGGGTACTACAATGAGCAGTTCTTC. Translated, it gives CASSPTGGYYNEQFF.

The rearrangement joins TRBV5-4 to TRBJ1-1, with TRBD1 matching over 7 bases. With 2 bases clipped from V and 10 bases from J, the junction kept 8 bases outside the gene matches. Per germline, CDR1 SGHNT and CDR2 YYREEE (reference sequence). The CDR3 runs 13 residues. CDR3 residues: CASSLPYRGAAFF. The CDR3 nucleotides are TGTGCCAGCAGCTTACCGTACAGGGGCGCAGCTTTCTTT.

V gene TRBV28 combines with J gene TRBJ1-4; a possible D gene is TRBD1 (6 bases). The germline V and J ends were trimmed by 5 bases and 2 bases, with 18 bases remaining between them. Per the germline V gene, CDR1 is MDHEN and CDR2 is SYDVKM. The CDR3 sequence is 17 residues long. The CDR3 DNA follows: TGTGCCAGCAGTATACAGGGAATGGGGGCTACTAATGAAAAACTGTTTTTT. It specifies CASSIQGMGATNEKLFF.

In this sample, this clone turned up a few times. The chain is built from TRBV10-3 and TRBJ1-5; maybe TRBD1 (6 bases). V was clipped by 10 bases and J by 2 bases, with 15 bases between them. The CDR3 sequence is 14 residues long. Germline V lookup: CDR1 ENHRY, CDR2 SYGVKD. The CDR3 coding sequence is TGTGCCACGAATTTGGGGGCTGGCAATCAGCCCCAGCATTTT. Protein sequence: CATNLGAGNQPQHF.

The V call is TRBV7-3, the J call TRBJ2-1; perhaps TRBD1 as D (6 bases). V lost 5 bases to trimming and J lost 9 bases, with 14 bases between them. Germline CDR1 reads SGHTA; CDR2 reads FQGTGA. This CDR3 spans 13 amino acids. The CDR3 nucleotides read TGTGCCAGCAGCCCTCCGACAGGCCCTGAGCAGTTCTTC. Translated, it gives CASSPPTGPEQFF.

V gene TRBV15 combines with J gene TRBJ2-1; 7 bases map to TRBD2. The length of the CDR3 is 16 residues. Germline CDR1 and CDR2: LNHNV and YYDKDF (reference sequence). The V gene end was trimmed by 8 bases and the J gene end by 0 bases; junction bases not matched to a gene: 10. The CDR3 sequence is CATVEGGGSSYNEQFF. CDR3 nucleotide sequence: TGTGCCACCGTGGAGGGTGGCGGGAGCTCCTACAATGAGCAGTTCTTC.

V is TRBV2 and J is TRBJ2-5; TRBD1 aligns across 10 bases. CDR1 and CDR2 from the germline V gene are SNHLY and FYNNEI. This CDR3 has 13 amino acids. V trimming: 9 bases; J trimming: 3 bases; junction bases outside the gene matches: 4. The CDR3 reads CARTGTGEETQYF. In DNA form, the CDR3 reads TGTGCCAGGACCGGGACAGGGGAAGAGACCCAGTACTTC.

The genes are TRBV7-2 and TRBJ2-6; 9 nucleotides agree with TRBD1. Unmatched junction bases numbered 8, after V lost 2 bases and J lost 3 bases. Germline V CDR1 and CDR2: SGHTA, FQGNSA. This CDR3 spans 18 amino acids. CDR3 loop: CASSLSRTGAIGANVLTF. The CDR3 DNA reads TGTGCCAGCAGCTTATCACGGACAGGGGCAATTGGGGCCAACGTCCTGACTTTC.

Only one count was recorded for this clone. The V gene is TRBV10-3, the J gene TRBJ1-1, with TRBD1 matching over 7 bases. This CDR3 is 15 amino acids long. J lost 1 base, V lost 3 bases, and 5 bases had no gene match. The germline V gene has CDR1 ENHRY and CDR2 SYGVKD. The DNA of the CDR3 is TGTGCCATCAGTGACCCGGGACAGACGAACACTGAAGCTTTCTTT. This translates into CAISDPGQTNTEAFF.

This sequence joins TRBV30 and TRBJ1-2; no clear D. The V and J ends lost 5 bases and 8 bases respectively, with 15 bases between them. CDR3 length: 12 residues. Germline CDR1 GTSNPN, CDR2 SVGIG (reference sequence). CDR3 in DNA: TGTGCCTGGCAAAAGGGAGGTGGCGGCTACACCTTC. The encoded protein is CAWQKGGGGYTF.

V and J are TRBV28 and TRBJ2-6, with D perhaps TRBD2 (6 bases). Per the germline V gene, CDR1 is MDHEN and CDR2 is SYDVKM. The CDR3 consists of 16 residues. V was clipped by 6 bases and J by 2 bases, with 14 bases between them. The CDR3 sequence: CASRSPGVAGANVLTF. The CDR3 DNA sequence: TGTGCCAGCAGGTCCCCGGGGGTTGCTGGGGCCAACGTCCTGACTTTC.

This clone turned up a few times. This rearrangement joins TRBV7-6 to TRBJ1-1; D perhaps matches TRBD1 (5 bases). Germline V gives CDR1 SGHVS, CDR2 FNYEAQ. V was cut by 3 bases and J by 11 bases, with 16 bases left in between. This CDR3 is 13 amino acids long. The CDR3, as DNA: TGTGCCAGCAGCTTGAGCTCAGGGACTCGCGCTTTCTTT. It specifies CASSLSSGTRAFF. Based on the CDR3 plus reference TRBV7-6 and TRBJ1-1, the full variable domain is GAGVSQSPRYKVTKRGQDVALRCDPISGHVSLYWYRQALGQGPEFLTYFNYEAQQDKSGLPNDRFSAERPEGSISTLTIQRTEQRDSAMYRCASSLSSGTRAFFGQGTRLTVV.